This entry lists 27 T cell receptor beta chains sequenced from one sample in a study of blood T cell repertoires in COVID-19 (dated by TCRdb to 2018 to 2020). Preparation of the library involved the immunoSEQ multiplex PCR assay. TCRdb took this table from immuneACCESS and kept in-frame rearrangements with V and J called. Such tables lack part of the clones; where checked against another copy, unresolved V genes explain under half of the gap, and the rest is unexplained. For this sample there are about 160,000 clones; around 80% appear just once. About 20% of the sample is in the top ten clones. Sequences were obtained from peripheral blood. These receptors came from a woman at least 80 years old with acute or convalescent COVID-19.

The rearrangement joins TRBV10-1 to TRBJ1-2; 7 positions match TRBD1. Trimming cost V 0 bases and J 4 bases; bases outside gene matches: 17. From germline, CDR1 is WNHNN and CDR2 SYGVQD (reference sequence). The CDR3 length is 19 residues. DNA for the CDR3: TGCGCCAGCAGTGAGTCGAGTTGGAGGACAGGCCCAATTCTCTATGGCTACACCTTC. It translates to CASSESSWRTGPILYGYTF.

In this sample, this clone is medium-sized. The V gene is TRBV3-1 (or the pseudogene TRBV3-2), the J gene TRBJ1-1; D is unresolved. The CDR3 totals 13 residues. With 1 base removed from V and 8 bases from J, the gap between germline ends came to 11 bases. From germline, CDR1 is LGHDT and CDR2 YNNKEL (reference sequence). The CDR3 DNA reads as TGTGCCAGCAGCCAAGTGAGATCGGGAGAAGCTTTCTTT. Its translation is CASSQVRSGEAFF.

The V call is TRBV5-4, the J call TRBJ1-2; tentative D call: TRBD1 (6 bases). Germline loops: CDR1 SGHNT, CDR2 YYREEE (reference sequence). With 3 bases removed from V and 2 bases from J, the gap between germline ends came to 17 bases. This CDR3 is 16 amino acids long. CDR3 residues: CASSSGRGGQNYGYTF. The CDR3 DNA follows: TGTGCCAGCAGCTCCGGCAGGGGAGGGCAAAACTATGGCTACACCTTC.

The chain combines TRBV10-3 with TRBJ2-1; unclear D gene. This CDR3 spans 14 amino acids. Germline V lookup: CDR1 ENHRY, CDR2 SYGVKD. V was pared by 0 bases and J by 6 bases, with 9 bases between. The CDR3 nucleotides read TGTGCCATCAGTGAGTCGAGGATTGGCAATGAGCAGTTCTTC. This gives the protein CAISESRIGNEQFF.

The chain has TRBV5-8 and TRBJ2-7; 7 bases align to TRBD1. V dropped 2 bases and J dropped 0; count of bases not matched to a gene: 5. The length of the CDR3 is 15 residues. Germline V gene data show CDR1 as SGHTS and CDR2 as YDEGEE. CDR3 sequence (DNA): TGTGCCAGCAGCTTAGCGACAGGGCTCTCCTACGAGCAGTACTTC. Translating it yields CASSLATGLSYEQYF.

CDR3 sequence: CASSYWAGRGNYGYTF. In DNA form, the CDR3 reads TGTGCCAGCAGTTACTGGGCAGGAAGGGGGAACTATGGCTACACCTTC. The J gene is TRBJ1-2, the V gene TRBV6-5; possibly TRBD1 for D (6 bases). CDR3 length: 16 amino acids. V lost 1 base, J lost 2 bases, and 14 bases lay in between. Per the germline V gene, CDR1 is MNHEY and CDR2 is SVGAGI.

CDR3 nucleotide sequence: TGTGCCAGCAGCGTAGGCGGCGCGGCAGCCTACGAGCAGTACTTC. This codes for CASSVGGAAAYEQYF. V gene TRBV9 combines with J gene TRBJ2-7; D unresolved. The CDR3 has 15 amino acids. Germline V gives CDR1 SGDLS, CDR2 YYNGEE. Trimming left V 0 bases short and J 2 bases short, with 12 bases between. Drawing the rest from reference TRBV9 and TRBJ2-7, the complete variable domain is DSGVTQTPKHLITATGQRVTLRCSPRSGDLSVYWYQQSLDQGLQFLIQYYNGEERAKGNILERFSAQQFPDLHSELNLSSLELGDSALYFCASSVGGAAAYEQYFGPGTRLTVT.

The rearrangement joins TRBV7-9 to TRBJ2-1; 8 bases agree with TRBD2. Losses at the gene ends were 4 bases for V and 5 bases for J; bases not matched to a gene: 10. This CDR3 region has 16 residues. Germline lookup yields CDR1 SEHNR and CDR2 FQNEAQ (reference sequence). CDR3 coding DNA: TGTGCCAGCAGCTGGGTGGCAGCGGGAGCTCACAATGAGCAGTTCTTC. Encoded protein: CASSWVAAGAHNEQFF.

The chain recombines TRBV6-1 with TRBJ2-7, with TRBD2 matching over 16 bases. This CDR3 spans 18 amino acids. V lost 3 bases, J lost 6 bases, and 11 bases stayed unmatched. Germline-derived CDR1 and CDR2 are MNHNS and SASEGT. The CDR3, as DNA: TGTGCCAGCAGTGATTATCCCGGGACTAGCGGGAGGGCAGGCGAGCAGTACTTC. Amino acid sequence: CASSDYPGTSGRAGEQYF.

The chain employs TRBV7-6 and TRBJ2-5; unclear D gene. This CDR3 region has 15 residues. Trimming shortened V by 6 bases and J by 3 bases, and 17 bases separated the two germline ends. Germline V gives CDR1 SGHVS, CDR2 FNYEAQ. This chain's CDR3 is CASSYPVTPEETQYF. The CDR3 region has the DNA TGTGCCAGCAGTTACCCCGTTACCCCAGAAGAGACCCAGTACTTC.

For the CDR3, the DNA is TGTGCCACCACTGAGAGCTCCTACAATGAGCAGTTCTTC. Its translation: CATTESSYNEQFF. The chain has TRBV18 and TRBJ2-1, with D hard to call. V lost 10 bases and J 0 bases, leaving 10 bases between the germline ends. CDR1 is KGHSH and CDR2 is LQKENI in the germline V gene. This CDR3 has 13 amino acids.

V and J are TRBV7-2 and TRBJ2-1; D is undetermined. V lost 1 base, J lost 0 bases, and 7 bases lay in between. The CDR3 is 15 amino acids. Per the germline V gene, CDR1 is SGHTA and CDR2 is FQGNSA. CDR3 DNA sequence: TGTGCCAGCAGCTTAGGTAGCCTCTCCTACAATGAGCAGTTCTTC. The encoded protein is CASSLGSLSYNEQFF. Full variable domain (outside the CDR3, taken from reference TRBV7-2 and TRBJ2-1): GAGVSQSPSNKVTEKGKDVELRCDPISGHTALYWYRQSLGQGLEFLIYFQGNSAPDKSGLPSDRFSAERTGGSVSTLTIQRTQQEDSAVYLCASSLGSLSYNEQFFGPGTRLTVL.

This rearrangement joins TRBV7-9 to TRBJ2-2, with a weak D call TRBD2 (6 bases). The ends were cut back, 1 base at V and 5 bases at J, with 11 bases in the middle. The CDR3 contains 15 residues. Germline loops: CDR1 SEHNR, CDR2 FQNEAQ (reference sequence). The CDR3 here is CASSLEGLATGELFF. In DNA, the CDR3 is TGTGCCAGCAGCTTAGAGGGCCTAGCGACCGGGGAGCTGTTTTTT.

The chain has TRBV5-1 and TRBJ1-1, with D maybe TRBD1 (6 bases). The CDR3 covers 14 residues. V gave up 1 base and J gave up 5 bases, with 12 bases separating them. CDR1 is SGHRS, CDR2 YFSETQ, per germline. DNA of the CDR3: TGCGCCAGCAGCTTGATCCTCCAGGGGACTGAAGCTTTCTTT. This encodes CASSLILQGTEAFF.

In DNA form, the CDR3 reads TGTGCCAGCAGCCAACAACAGGCGGCAGGCTATGGCTACACCTTC. Protein product: CASSQQQAAGYGYTF. The chain employs TRBV14 and TRBJ1-2, with D possibly being TRBD1 (5 bases). V lost 2 bases, J lost 4 bases, and 14 bases lay in between. CDR3 length equals 15 residues. Germline V gene data show CDR1 as SGHDN and CDR2 as FVKESK.

The V call is TRBV5-6, the J call TRBJ1-1; D remains unclear. Between the trimmed V and J ends, which lost 4 bases and 2 bases, there was a span of 12 bases. This CDR3 has 14 residues. Germline V gives CDR1 SGHDT, CDR2 YYEEEE. The DNA of the CDR3 is TGTGCCAGCAGCCCACAGAACAGAAACACTGAAGCTTTCTTT. This sequence encodes CASSPQNRNTEAFF.

This clone was detected a few times. V and J are TRBV7-2 and TRBJ2-7, with TRBD2 as a possible D gene (6 bases). The V end lost 1 base, the J end lost 10 bases, and 11 bases lay between the germline ends. Germline CDR1 and CDR2: SGHTA and FQGNSA. The CDR3 is made up of 12 amino acids. The CDR3 region is CASSLDSGTQYF. CDR3 nucleotides: TGTGCCAGCAGCTTAGATTCCGGGACTCAGTACTTC.

This chain uses TRBV5-1 with TRBJ1-5, with 7 nucleotides matching TRBD1. The CDR3 has 15 amino acids. CDR1 SGHRS and CDR2 YFSETQ come from the germline V gene. Trimming removed 1 base from V and 3 bases from J; junction bases left unmatched: 4. The CDR3 here is CASSLRGQDNQPQHF. DNA of the CDR3: TGCGCCAGCAGCTTGAGAGGACAGGACAATCAGCCCCAGCATTTT.

The chain has TRBV29-1 and TRBJ2-7; 12 bases fit TRBD2. Germline CDR1 is SQVTM and CDR2 is ANQGSEA. CDR3 length equals 18 residues. V lost 0 bases to trimming and J lost 2 bases; unmatched junction nucleotides: 11. CDR3 sequence (DNA): TGCAGCGTTGAAGATCAAGTGACTAGCGGGAGTAGTGCCTACGAGCAGTACTTC. Translating gives CSVEDQVTSGSSAYEQYF.

This sequence joins TRBV30 and TRBJ2-5; 10 nucleotides line up with TRBD2. Germline CDR1 and CDR2: GTSNPN and SVGIG (reference sequence). This CDR3 contains 16 residues. The junction had 8 bases not matched to a gene; V was cut back by 3 bases and J by 1 base. In nucleotides, the CDR3 is TGTGCCTGGAGCGGGGGGATAGCGGGAGGCCAAGAGACCCAGTACTTC. Protein: CAWSGGIAGGQETQYF.

V usage is TRBV28 and J usage is TRBJ2-6; 7 nucleotides line up with TRBD1. The germline V gene has CDR1 MDHEN and CDR2 SYDVKM. Unmatched junction bases numbered 4, after V lost 4 bases and J lost 1 base. This CDR3 has 16 residues. The CDR3 reads CASSSTGASGANVLTF. The DNA of the CDR3 is TGTGCCAGCAGTTCTACAGGGGCTTCTGGGGCCAACGTCCTGACTTTC.

The V and J genes are TRBV29-1 and TRBJ2-6; 7 bases fit TRBD2. Per the germline V gene, CDR1 is SQVTM and CDR2 is ANQGSEA. This CDR3 spans 15 amino acids. Trimming at V came to 4 bases and at J to 1 base, leaving 4 bases not matched to a gene. The CDR3 loop is CSVGQGGSGANVLTF. In DNA form, the CDR3 reads TGCAGCGTTGGTCAGGGAGGGTCTGGGGCCAACGTCCTGACTTTC.

This clone appeared a few times. An end of the junction differs from the germline gene, which may be a read error. CDR3: CASSLHDEGSF. In nucleotides, the CDR3 is TGTGCCAGCAGTTTACACGACGAGGGCAGCTTT. The chain joins TRBV12-3 or TRBV12-4 to TRBJ1-1; D uncertain. The length of the CDR3 is 11 residues.

The chain links TRBV5-1 to TRBJ1-2; 9 positions agree with TRBD1. The CDR3 runs to 14 residues. Germline-derived CDR1 and CDR2 are SGHRS and YFSETQ. Trimming cost V 6 bases and J 8 bases; bases outside gene matches: 11. The DNA for the CDR3 is TGCGCCAGCATCTCCGGGACAGGGACGGGAGGCTACACCTTC. Amino acid sequence: CASISGTGTGGYTF.

V and J are TRBV5-1 and TRBJ1-1, with 8 bases aligning to TRBD1. The CDR3 spans 15 residues. V lost 3 bases and J lost 0; bases outside the gene matches: 4. The V gene's germline CDR1 is SGHRS and CDR2 YFSETQ. The CDR3 DNA is TGCGCCAGCAGCTCCGGACAGGGAATGAACACTGAAGCTTTCTTT. Protein sequence: CASSSGQGMNTEAFF.

CDR3 in DNA: TGTGCCAGCAGCTTATTTGAGGACACTGAAGCTTTCTTT. Translation: CASSLFEDTEAFF. The chain joins TRBV7-9 to TRBJ1-1; D remains unclear. V was trimmed by 2 bases and J by 3 bases, leaving 7 bases between them. Per the germline V gene, CDR1 is SEHNR and CDR2 is FQNEAQ (reference sequence). This CDR3 contains 13 residues. Combining the CDR3 with reference TRBV7-9 and TRBJ1-1 gives the whole variable domain DTGVSQNPRHKITKRGQNVTFRCDPISEHNRLYWYRQTLGQGPEFLTYFQNEAQLEKSRLLSDRFSAERPKGSFSTLEIQRTEQGDSAMYLCASSLFEDTEAFFGQGTRLTVV.

The chain joins TRBV2 to TRBJ1-3, with TRBD1 as a possible D gene (6 bases). This CDR3 is 17 amino acids long. The germline V gene has CDR1 SNHLY and CDR2 FYNNEI. Deletions cut 6 bases from V and 1 base from J, with 19 bases between. The CDR3 DNA follows: TGTGCCAGCAGATCACTGACAGGTTGGATATCTGGAAACACCATATATTTT. This sequence encodes CASRSLTGWISGNTIYF.